These 28 T cell receptor beta chains came from one sample sequenced in a study of blood T cell repertoires in COVID-19. Produced via immunoSEQ multiplex PCR; TCRdb's table is partial and in-frame only. Here the sample spans under 250,000 clones, about four fifths being singletons. Sequencing was carried out using peripheral blood. These TCRs come from a woman aged 40 to 49 with active or convalescent COVID-19.

The genes are TRBV7-2 and TRBJ1-4, with D tentatively TRBD1 (5 bases). This CDR3 comprises 16 residues. V was shortened by 5 bases and J by 5 bases, with 18 bases between the two germline ends. Germline CDR1 reads SGHTA; CDR2 reads FQGNSA. Written as DNA, the CDR3 is TGTGCCAGCAGCCCGCGGTCGGGGGTCGGAAATGAAAAACTGTTTTTT. Encoded protein: CASSPRSGVGNEKLFF.

This sequence joins TRBV30 and TRBJ2-1; tentatively, D is TRBD2 (5 bases). Trimming took 0 bases from V and 12 from J, leaving 15 bases between them. The CDR3 loop spans 13 amino acids. Germline-derived CDR1 and CDR2 are GTSNPN and SVGIG (reference sequence). In DNA form, the CDR3 reads TGTGCCTGGAGTGTACAGCGAGGGAAGGCGCAGTTCTTC. Amino acid sequence: CAWSVQRGKAQFF.

The chain combines TRBV19 with TRBJ2-7, with TRBD2 matching over 10 bases. V shed 1 base, J shed 4 bases, and the junction held 4 bases outside the gene matches. Germline-derived CDR1 and CDR2 are LNHDA and SQIVND (reference sequence). This CDR3 contains 15 residues. The CDR3 sequence is CASSIATSGVYEQYF. The CDR3 DNA follows: TGTGCCAGTAGTATAGCCACTAGCGGGGTTTACGAGCAGTACTTC.

This sequence joins TRBV4-1 and TRBJ2-7, with 9 bases that match TRBD1. This CDR3 region has 15 residues. Germline V lookup: CDR1 MGHRA, CDR2 YSYEKL. The ends lost 3 bases at V and 0 bases at J; junction bases unmatched: 3. CDR3 in DNA: TGCGCCAGCAGCCAGTCGGACAGGGGCTCCTACGAGCAGTACTTC. Amino acids: CASSQSDRGSYEQYF.

This chain connects TRBV6-5 to TRBJ1-2, with 9 positions matching TRBD1. V was pared by 6 bases and J by 3 bases, with 5 bases of the junction left unmatched. Germline CDR1 MNHEY, CDR2 SVGAGI. CDR3 length equals 14 residues. The CDR3 DNA sequence: TGTGCCAGCAGCCCGGGACAGGGATACTATGGCTACACCTTC. Residues: CASSPGQGYYGYTF.

V is TRBV6-6 and J is TRBJ2-5, with 7 bases that match TRBD1. Trimming cost V 6 bases and J 2 bases; bases outside gene matches: 3. CDR1 is MNHNY and CDR2 is SVGAGI in the germline V gene (reference sequence). This CDR3 is built from 13 residues. The CDR3 is CASSLQGQETQYF. CDR3 sequence (DNA): TGTGCCAGCAGCTTACAGGGGCAAGAGACCCAGTACTTC.

The chain carries TRBV4-2 and TRBJ1-2, with TRBD1 matching 7 bases. J lost 6 bases, V lost 2 bases, and 9 bases had no gene match. This CDR3 region has 15 residues. Germline V gene data show CDR1 as LGHNA and CDR2 as YNFKEQ. Written as DNA, the CDR3 is TGTGCCAGCAGCCAAACTTCGACAGGGTATAATGGCTACACCTTC. Its protein product is CASSQTSTGYNGYTF.

V gene TRBV7-2 combines with J gene TRBJ2-1; TRBD2 might be the D (5 bases). This CDR3 has 14 amino acids. Germline loops: CDR1 SGHTA, CDR2 FQGNSA. V was shortened by 2 bases and J by 12 bases, with 17 bases between the two germline ends. The CDR3 bases are TGTGCCAGCAGCTTATCCCCAGGCGGGTTAAGGCAGTTCTTC. This codes for CASSLSPGGLRQFF.

A few counts support this clone. V gene TRBV28 combines with J gene TRBJ1-2; D may be TRBD1 (6 bases). Germline V gives CDR1 MDHEN, CDR2 SYDVKM. V was clipped by 4 bases and J by 5 bases, with 14 bases between them. The CDR3 spans 14 residues. The CDR3 bases are TGTGCCAGCAGTTCGGGACTAACAGGGTATGGCTACACCTTC. Encoded protein: CASSSGLTGYGYTF.

The V and J genes are TRBV5-6 and TRBJ1-2, with D tentatively TRBD1 (6 bases). The CDR3 has 13 residues. Germline V gene lookup returns CDR1 SGHDT and CDR2 YYEEEE. The ends were cut back, 3 bases at V and 7 bases at J, with 13 bases in the middle. For the CDR3, the DNA is TGTGCCAGCAGCTACCAGGGGCCCGGTGGCTACACCTTC. Its protein is CASSYQGPGGYTF. Full variable domain (missing parts from reference TRBV5-6 and TRBJ1-2): DAGVTQSPTHLIKTRGQQVTLRCSPKSGHDTVSWYQQALGQGPQFIFQYYEEEERQRGNFPDRFSGHQFPNYSSELNVNALLLGDSALYLCASSYQGPGGYTFGSGTRLTVV.

This clone has a single count. This sequence joins TRBV11-3 and TRBJ1-3; TRBD1 aligns across 7 bases. The CDR3 consists of 13 residues. The V gene end was trimmed by 5 bases and the J gene end by 9 bases; junction bases not matched to a gene: 7. Germline V gene data show CDR1 as SGHNT and CDR2 as YENEEA. CDR3 nucleotides: TGTGCCAGCAGCCCGTTCAGGGGGACCACCATATATTTT. Its translation: CASSPFRGTTIYF.

The V gene is TRBV7-9, the J gene TRBJ2-5; 9 bases map to TRBD2. The V gene end was trimmed by 2 bases and the J gene end by 5 bases; junction bases not matched to a gene: 9. There are 16 residues in the CDR3. Germline lookup yields CDR1 SEHNR and CDR2 FQNEAQ (reference sequence). CDR3 in amino acids: CASSLYGGGALETQYF. DNA of the CDR3: TGTGCCAGCAGCTTATACGGCGGGGGGGCCCTCGAGACCCAGTACTTC.

J is TRBJ1-1 and V is TRBV28; 8 bases agree with TRBD1. The V gene's germline CDR1 is MDHEN and CDR2 SYDVKM. The length of the CDR3 is 14 residues. Germline trimming cut 6 bases from V and 3 bases from J; bases unmatched to any gene: 6. The CDR3 here is CASRSGGEDTEAFF. The CDR3 nucleotides read TGTGCCAGCAGGTCAGGGGGCGAAGACACTGAAGCTTTCTTT. The full variable domain, in which reference TRBV28 and TRBJ1-1 provide the parts outside the CDR3, is DVKVTQSSRYLVKRTGEKVFLECVQDMDHENMFWYRQDPGLGLRLIYFSYDVKMKEKGDIPEGYSVSREKKERFSLILESASTNQTSMYLCASRSGGEDTEAFFGQGTRLTVV.

This clone was recorded only once. The V and J genes are TRBV7-2 and TRBJ2-7; 7 bases align to TRBD2. The CDR3 runs to 15 residues. The V segment lost 5 bases and the J segment 2 bases; nucleotides outside the gene matches: 9. In germline, CDR1 is SGHTA, CDR2 FQGNSA. The CDR3 DNA reads TGTGCCAGCAGCCTAGAGCTAGCGGTGACCTACGAGCAGTACTTC. Translated, it gives CASSLELAVTYEQYF.

The J gene is TRBJ2-7, the V gene TRBV19; TRBD2 aligns across 9 bases. The ends lost 6 bases at V and 1 base at J; junction bases unmatched: 7. This CDR3 region has 15 residues. CDR1 and CDR2 from the germline V gene are LNHDA and SQIVND (reference sequence). The CDR3 bases are TGTGCCAGTAGCCCGACTAGCGGAACATCCTACGAGCAGTACTTC. This codes for CASSPTSGTSYEQYF.

The genes are TRBV11-3 and TRBJ2-7; TRBD1 might be the D (5 bases). CDR1 and CDR2 (germline): SGHNT, YENEEA. This CDR3 spans 14 amino acids. Trimming took 3 bases from V and 4 from J, leaving 13 bases between them. CDR3 nucleotide sequence: TGTGCCAGCAGCTTGATAGGGGCCTCATACGAGCAGTACTTC. This gives the protein CASSLIGASYEQYF.

V usage is TRBV28 and J usage is TRBJ1-5, with D unresolved. The CDR3 contains 13 residues. The germline V gene has CDR1 MDHEN and CDR2 SYDVKM. V lost 4 bases and J lost 9, with 13 bases in between. The CDR3 region is CASSYSPVGPQHF. Here the CDR3 DNA reads TGTGCCAGCAGTTATAGCCCCGTCGGGCCCCAGCATTTT.

This rearrangement joins TRBV6-4 to TRBJ2-1; TRBD2 matches 16 bases. The CDR3 spans 18 residues. V was pared by 6 bases and J by 0 bases, with 5 bases of the junction left unmatched. Germline CDR1 MRHNA, CDR2 SNTAGT. In DNA form, the CDR3 reads TGTGCCAGCAGCCCGGGACTAGCGGGGGGGTCCTCCTACAATGAGCAGTTCTTC. Its translation is CASSPGLAGGSSYNEQFF.

The chain is built from TRBV5-5 and TRBJ1-3; a possible D gene is TRBD1 (5 bases). V was clipped by 0 bases and J by 7 bases, with 11 bases between them. Germline V gene sequence: CDR1 SGHKS, CDR2 YYEKEE (reference sequence). This CDR3 is 14 amino acids long. The CDR3 nucleotides read TGTGCCAGCAGCTTGGGGGGCGCGGCGAACACCATATATTTT. Amino acids: CASSLGGAANTIYF.

This chain joins TRBV7-2 and TRBJ1-1; no reliable D call. V lost 3 bases and J 6 bases, leaving 14 bases between the germline ends. Germline V gives CDR1 SGHTA, CDR2 FQGNSA. The CDR3 has 14 residues. CDR3 coding DNA: TGTGCCAGCAGCTTGACGGCGGCGGTGGCTGAAGCTTTCTTT. This encodes CASSLTAAVAEAFF.

The chain is built from TRBV7-3 and TRBJ2-3; 7 bases align to TRBD2. V was pared by 5 bases and J by 4 bases, with 3 bases of the junction left unmatched. The CDR3 consists of 13 residues. Per the germline V gene, CDR1 is SGHTA and CDR2 is FQGTGA. DNA of the CDR3: TGTGCCAGCAGCGGGGGGGTTTCAGATACGCAGTATTTT. This gives the protein CASSGGVSDTQYF.

This chain connects TRBV6-5 to TRBJ1-2, with 7 bases identical to TRBD1. Germline lookup yields CDR1 MNHEY and CDR2 SVGAGI. This CDR3 region has 14 residues. Unmatched junction bases numbered 6, after V lost 5 bases and J lost 3 bases. CDR3 bases: TGTGCCAGCAGTCCTCAGGGGGTTTACTATGGCTACACCTTC. Translating it yields CASSPQGVYYGYTF.

The chain joins TRBV6-5 to TRBJ2-7, with 9 bases lining up with TRBD1. Germline CDR1 is MNHEY and CDR2 is SVGAGI. This CDR3 has 13 residues. The V segment lost 6 bases and the J segment 7 bases; nucleotides outside the gene matches: 7. The CDR3 region is CASRDRGPLEQYF. The CDR3 DNA follows: TGTGCCAGCAGGGACAGGGGCCCACTGGAGCAGTACTTC.

The chain employs TRBV7-9 and TRBJ2-5, with D possibly TRBD1 on 6 matching bases. This CDR3 contains 15 residues. Trimming cost V 7 bases and J 1 base, with 16 bases left between them. Germline V gene lookup returns CDR1 SEHNR and CDR2 FQNEAQ (reference sequence). The CDR3 loop is CASTKLDRSQETQYF. CDR3 nucleotide sequence: TGTGCCAGCACCAAGCTCGACAGGAGCCAAGAGACCCAGTACTTC.

This chain links TRBV6-6 with TRBJ2-3, with 11 bases that match TRBD2. The CDR3 is 15 amino acids. V trimming: 6 bases; J trimming: 2 bases; junction bases outside the gene matches: 4. In germline, CDR1 is MNHNY, CDR2 SVGAGI (reference sequence). In nucleotides, the CDR3 is TGTGCCAGCAGGGGGGGACTAGCGGACACAGATACGCAGTATTTT. This translates into CASRGGLADTDTQYF.

V and J are TRBV7-9 and TRBJ1-2, with 8 bases fitting TRBD1. V lost 5 bases and J lost 4; bases outside the gene matches: 12. Germline CDR1 and CDR2: SEHNR and FQNEAQ (reference sequence). This CDR3 spans 16 amino acids. CDR3 bases: TGTGCCAGCAGCCAAACGCCAGGGGGCGACTTCTATGGCTACACCTTC. Translated, it gives CASSQTPGGDFYGYTF.

The chain uses TRBV30 and TRBJ2-5, with D perhaps TRBD2 (6 bases). Trimming pared 4 bases from V and 5 bases from J, leaving 20 bases between. The CDR3 is 15 amino acids. In germline, CDR1 is GTSNPN, CDR2 SVGIG (reference sequence). The CDR3 is CAWTPRGTLRETQYF. The CDR3, as DNA: TGTGCCTGGACACCACGGGGGACCCTTAGGGAGACCCAGTACTTC.

J is TRBJ1-1 and V is TRBV19; TRBD1 agrees at 7 bases. Germline values: CDR1 LNHDA, CDR2 SQIVND (reference sequence). This CDR3 comprises 14 residues. The J segment lost 4 bases and the V segment lost 3 bases, leaving 5 bases of the junction unmatched. The CDR3 sequence: CASSINQGGTEAFF. The CDR3, as DNA: TGTGCCAGTAGTATTAATCAGGGGGGCACTGAAGCTTTCTTT.